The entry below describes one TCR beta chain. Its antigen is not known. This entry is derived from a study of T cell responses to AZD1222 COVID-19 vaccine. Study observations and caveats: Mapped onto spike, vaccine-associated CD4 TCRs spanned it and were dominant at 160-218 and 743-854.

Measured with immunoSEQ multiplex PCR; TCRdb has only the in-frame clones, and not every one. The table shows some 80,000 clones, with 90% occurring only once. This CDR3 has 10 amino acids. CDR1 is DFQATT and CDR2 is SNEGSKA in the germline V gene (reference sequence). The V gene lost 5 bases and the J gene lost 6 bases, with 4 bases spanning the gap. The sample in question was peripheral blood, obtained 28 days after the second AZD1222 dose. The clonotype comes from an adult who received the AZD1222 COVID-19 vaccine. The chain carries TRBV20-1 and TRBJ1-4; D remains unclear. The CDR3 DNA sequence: TGCAGTGCTCAGGATGAAAAACTGTTTTTT. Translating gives CSAQDEKLFF.